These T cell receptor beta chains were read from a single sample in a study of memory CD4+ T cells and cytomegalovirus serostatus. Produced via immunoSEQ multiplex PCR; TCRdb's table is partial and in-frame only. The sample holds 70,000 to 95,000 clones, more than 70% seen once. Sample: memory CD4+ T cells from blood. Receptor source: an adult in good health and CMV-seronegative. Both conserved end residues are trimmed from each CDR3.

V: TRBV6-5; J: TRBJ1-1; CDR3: ASSYRQVYV
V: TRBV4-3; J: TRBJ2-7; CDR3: ASSQAARGTASYEQY
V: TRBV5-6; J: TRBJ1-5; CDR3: ASSLGAGRGNQPQH
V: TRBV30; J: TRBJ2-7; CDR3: AVGGDGDEQY
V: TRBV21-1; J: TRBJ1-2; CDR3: ASSSRDPLRVYGYT
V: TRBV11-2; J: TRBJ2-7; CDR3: ASSLTSTYEQY
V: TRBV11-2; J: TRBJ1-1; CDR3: ASSLDQGRVRAF
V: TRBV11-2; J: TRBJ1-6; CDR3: ASSFSGDNSPLH
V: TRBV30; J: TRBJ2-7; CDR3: AWSVGRAAGTY
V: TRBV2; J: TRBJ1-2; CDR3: ASSVPLTANYGYT
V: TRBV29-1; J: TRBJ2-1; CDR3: SGGTAPFGSYNEQF
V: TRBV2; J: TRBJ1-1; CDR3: ASSARVSAF
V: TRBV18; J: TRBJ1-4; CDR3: ASSRIGSTNEKLF
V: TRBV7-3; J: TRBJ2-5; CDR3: ASSPGLAGGETQY
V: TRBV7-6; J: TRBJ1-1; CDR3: ASSLQENTEAF
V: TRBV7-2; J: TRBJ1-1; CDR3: ASSRGTENTEAF
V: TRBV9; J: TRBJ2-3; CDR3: ASSVSLGTDTQY
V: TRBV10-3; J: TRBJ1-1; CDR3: AISDTSAGVSEAF
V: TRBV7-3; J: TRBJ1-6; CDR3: ASSLTGQGGSPLH
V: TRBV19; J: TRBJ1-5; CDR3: ASSGTGVQPQH
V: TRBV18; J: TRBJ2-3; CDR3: ASSPTQGVVADTQY
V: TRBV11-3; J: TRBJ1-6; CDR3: ASSLAGQGRSYNSPLH
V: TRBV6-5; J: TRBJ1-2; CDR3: ASSYQVNYGYT
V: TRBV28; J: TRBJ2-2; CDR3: ASSPGGYTGELF
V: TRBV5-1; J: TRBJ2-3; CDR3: ASSFGQGASTDTQY
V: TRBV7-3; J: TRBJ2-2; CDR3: ASSPRQGTGELF
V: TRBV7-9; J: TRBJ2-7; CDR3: ASSLKSGADEQY
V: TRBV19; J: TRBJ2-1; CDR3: ASSTQDSRFIYNEQF
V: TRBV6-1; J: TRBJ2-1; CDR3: AVRTSGGASDEQF
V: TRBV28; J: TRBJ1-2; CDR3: ATGRADYGYT
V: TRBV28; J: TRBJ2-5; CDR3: ASSSSPGQGGGETQY
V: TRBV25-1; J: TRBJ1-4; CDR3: ASSDPYRPNEKLF
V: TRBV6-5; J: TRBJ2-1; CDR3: ASSYSILWLEQF
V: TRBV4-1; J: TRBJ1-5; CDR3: ATGNLKSNQPQH
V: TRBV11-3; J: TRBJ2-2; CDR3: ASSLTWGRVNTGELF
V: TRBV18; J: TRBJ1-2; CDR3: ASSLDRDYGYT
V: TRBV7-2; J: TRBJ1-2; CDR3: ASSLWGVGGYT
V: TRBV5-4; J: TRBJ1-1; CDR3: ASSRGTGGLIEAF
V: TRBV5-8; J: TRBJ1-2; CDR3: ASSSGGAANYGYT
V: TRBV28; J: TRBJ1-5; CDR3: ASREDNYNQPQH
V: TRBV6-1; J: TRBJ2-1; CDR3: ASSEGSRNNNEQF
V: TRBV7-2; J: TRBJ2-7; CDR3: ASSLDEHRLRPYEQY
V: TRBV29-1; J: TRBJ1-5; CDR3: SVVLGGRTNQPQH
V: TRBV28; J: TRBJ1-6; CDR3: ASSSPGQGGSYNSPLH
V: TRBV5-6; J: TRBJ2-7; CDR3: ASSFHRGANEQY
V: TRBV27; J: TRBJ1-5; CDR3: ASENDRQPQH
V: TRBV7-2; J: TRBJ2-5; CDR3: ASSLGNLGETQY
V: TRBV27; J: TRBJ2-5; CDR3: ASSLSPLIGGGETQY
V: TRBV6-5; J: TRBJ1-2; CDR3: ASRTGTEGGYT
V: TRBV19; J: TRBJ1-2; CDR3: ASRNSLYGYT
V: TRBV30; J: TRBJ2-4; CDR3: AWSGLGAKNIQY
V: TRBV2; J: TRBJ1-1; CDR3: ASRTGDRVGTEAF
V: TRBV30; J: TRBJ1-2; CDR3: AWSVGQARA
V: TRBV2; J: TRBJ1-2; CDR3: ASSEGGTGYGYT
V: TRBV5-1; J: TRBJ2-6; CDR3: ASSLLGGTGANVLT